This T cell receptor (beta chain) appears in the sequencing data of a study of blood T cell repertoires in COVID-19. Using immunoSEQ multiplex PCR, the repertoire was profiled, and TCRdb retains in-frame clones only, with some absent. The top ten clones hold approximately 5% of a sample with roughly 300,000 clones, 70% to 90% of them seen once. The CDR3 extends over 17 amino acids. Trimming cost V 4 bases and J 0 bases, with 16 bases left between them. Germline CDR1 reads SGHRS; CDR2 reads YFSETQ. This sequence originates from a woman in her 30s who had recovered from COVID-19. Source material: PBMCs or T cells enriched from blood (not recorded which). This rearrangement joins TRBV5-1 to TRBJ2-2; TRBD2 is a possible D gene (5 bases). The CDR3 protein is CASSDRVAGANTGELFF. The CDR3 region has the DNA TGCGCCAGCAGCGATCGCGTGGCCGGGGCGAACACCGGGGAGCTGTTTTTT. The whole variable domain, filled in from reference TRBV5-1 and TRBJ2-2, reads KAGVTQTPRYLIKTRGQQVTLSCSPISGHRSVSWYQQTPGQGLQFLFEYFSETQRNKGNFPGRFSGRQFSNSRSEMNVSTLELGDSALYLCASSDRVAGANTGELFFGEGSRLTVL.